The clone carrying this T cell receptor (beta chain) appeared once. Its antigen is unknown. This PCR relied on a set of 60 Vbeta primers and 13 Jbeta primers. The data were produced by immunoSEQ multiplex PCR, yet TCRdb's version contains in-frame clones alone and is incomplete. Here the sample spans a few hundred thousand clones, approximately 90% being singletons. The CDR3 is made up of 13 amino acids. Trimming took off 6 bases at V and 2 bases at J, with 11 bases between the two ends. CDR1 and CDR2 from the germline V gene are MNHEY and SVGAGI. This sample was included in a study of cytomegalovirus exposure and HLA in healthy donors. For the study at large: In an earlier analysis, almost 120 million unique TCR beta sequences were found from some 200 million T cells. Study observations and caveats: Sequencing probably produced one cluster of sequence variants that were highly shared.

The source material was PBMCs. The sequence came from a woman under 30 in good health and CMV-seronegative. This chain links TRBV6-5 with TRBJ2-7, with a weak D call TRBD1 (5 bases). The CDR3 DNA sequence: TGTGCCAGCAGCCAAGGACAAGCCTACGAGCAGTACTTC. It specifies CASSQGQAYEQYF.